What follows are 32 T cell receptor beta chains derived from one specimen sequenced in a study of early T cells in non-severe SARS-CoV-2 infection. Via MiXCR, TCRdb re-called the 5' RACE reads, giving one row per CDR3 protein. Of about 88,000 distinct CDR3 sequences listed, under 15% were seen once; the top ten hold 4.5% to 7%. The sequencing sample was made of whole blood. Receptor source: an adult who was a healthcare worker with PCR-confirmed SARS-CoV-2 infection or an uninfected control (not recorded which).

The chain links TRBV7-2 to TRBJ1-5; D ambiguous. Germline values: CDR1 SGHTA, CDR2 FQGNSA. V shed 2 bases and J shed 2 bases, with 7 bases lying between them. The CDR3 runs to 14 residues. The CDR3, as DNA: TGTGCCAGCAGCTTATCGTTCGGCAATCAGCCCCAGCATTTT. It is translated as CASSLSFGNQPQHF.

The chain carries TRBV6-5 and TRBJ2-1; TRBD2 is a possible D gene (6 bases). CDR1 MNHEY and CDR2 SVGAGI come from the germline V gene. V dropped 5 bases and J dropped 6 bases, with 8 bases sitting between them. The CDR3 is 12 residues long. The CDR3 DNA sequence: TGTGCCAGCAGTGATAGCGGCAATGAGCAGTTCTTC. Residues: CASSDSGNEQFF.

J is TRBJ2-7 and V is TRBV6-1; D is unresolved. Germline V gene data show CDR1 as MNHNS and CDR2 as SASEGT. The CDR3 has 11 residues. Trimming took off 11 bases at V and 7 bases at J, with 15 bases between the two ends. CDR3 DNA sequence: TGTGCCGGTCGGGCAGGACGAGAGCAGTACTTC. Translated: CAGRAGREQYF.

This clonotype has ten or more counts. The V gene is TRBV12-3 or TRBV12-4, the J gene TRBJ1-4; D is perhaps TRBD1 (6 bases). V dropped 6 bases and J dropped 4 bases, with 15 bases sitting between them. The length of the CDR3 is 15 residues. The chain's CDR3 is CASSFRQALNEKLFF. The CDR3 DNA reads TGTGCCAGCAGCTTCCGACAGGCCCTTAATGAAAAACTGTTTTTT.

This clonotype was counted only a few times. This rearrangement joins TRBV28 to TRBJ2-7; 7 nucleotides agree with TRBD1. The germline CDR1 and CDR2 sequences are MDHEN and SYDVKM. The junction had 1 base not matched to a gene; V was cut back by 4 bases and J by 7 bases. The CDR3 extends over 11 amino acids. CDR3 nucleotide sequence: TGTGCCAGCAGTTGGGACAGTGAGCAGTACTTC. Translation: CASSWDSEQYF.

This clonotype was counted at least ten times. In DNA, the CDR3 is TGCAGTGCAAGGGTACAGCGGGAGAACCCCACCGGGGAGCTGTTTTTT. It codes for CSARVQRENPTGELFF. This rearrangement joins TRBV20-1 to TRBJ2-2, with TRBD2 matching over 8 bases. J lost 4 bases, V lost 6 bases, and 13 bases had no gene match. CDR3 length: 16 residues. Germline values: CDR1 DFQATT, CDR2 SNEGSKA (reference sequence).

This clonotype has a handful of counts. The chain uses TRBV12-3 or TRBV12-4 and TRBJ2-7; TRBD1 is a possible D gene (6 bases). CDR3 size: 13 residues. The V end was cut by 4 bases, the J end by 3 bases, with 10 bases between. The CDR3 DNA is TGTGCCAGCAGTTCGTCAGGGGACTACGAGCAGTACTTC. It encodes CASSSSGDYEQYF.

This clonotype was seen a few times. The V call is TRBV29-1, the J call TRBJ2-3, with D perhaps TRBD2 (6 bases). Trimming stripped 4 bases from V and 2 bases from J, with 13 bases between. CDR1 SQVTM and CDR2 ANQGSEA come from the germline V gene. This CDR3 region has 14 residues. CDR3 sequence: CSVVSSVDTDTQYF. The CDR3 DNA sequence: TGCAGCGTTGTATCTAGCGTTGACACAGATACGCAGTATTTT.

This clonotype was observed a few times. The V call is TRBV30, the J call TRBJ2-1, with 7 bases lining up with TRBD2. Germline V gene data show CDR1 as GTSNPN and CDR2 as SVGIG (reference sequence). The length of the CDR3 is 12 residues. The junction had 6 bases not matched to a gene; V was cut back by 5 bases and J by 8 bases. As DNA, the CDR3 is TGTGCCTGGGGGGACTATTACGATGAGCAGTTCTTC. This gives the protein CAWGDYYDEQFF.

Only a few counts were recorded for this clonotype. This chain connects TRBV6-2 or TRBV6-3 to TRBJ2-3; a possible D gene is TRBD2 (5 bases). There are 17 residues in the CDR3. Germline-derived CDR1 and CDR2 are MNHEY and SVGEGT. V dropped 3 bases and J dropped 9 bases, with 25 bases sitting between them. The chain's CDR3 is CASSYSWSQRSHGTQYF. The CDR3 nucleotides read TGTGCCAGCAGTTATAGTTGGTCTCAGCGGAGCCACGGGACGCAGTATTTT.

V and J are TRBV3-1 and TRBJ2-5; D ambiguous. Germline CDR1 is LGHDT and CDR2 is YNNKEL (reference sequence). Trimming took off 0 bases at V and 1 base at J, with 6 bases between the two ends. This CDR3 contains 14 residues. For the CDR3, the DNA is TGTGCCAGCAGCCAAGATCCCTCCCAAGAGACCCAGTACTTC. Its translation is CASSQDPSQETQYF.

The table lists this clonotype with a few counts. The CDR3 loop is CASSDQETQYF. The CDR3 DNA is TGTGCCAGCTCTGACCAAGAGACCCAGTACTTC. This rearrangement joins TRBV18 to TRBJ2-5; unclear D gene. CDR3 size: 11 residues. Germline values: CDR1 KGHSH, CDR2 LQKENI. Trimming pared 6 bases from V and 0 bases from J, leaving 2 bases between.

The table lists this clonotype with a few counts. J is TRBJ1-2 and V is TRBV7-2; the D gene is possibly TRBD1 (5 bases). The CDR3 extends over 14 amino acids. Germline V CDR1 and CDR2: SGHTA, FQGNSA. Trimming pared 5 bases from V and 4 bases from J, leaving 14 bases between. The CDR3 region has the DNA TGTGCCAGCAGCAGAAGGACAAAGCTCTATGGCTACACCTTC. Translating gives CASSRRTKLYGYTF. Full variable domain (outside the CDR3, taken from reference TRBV7-2 and TRBJ1-2): GAGVSQSPSNKVTEKGKDVELRCDPISGHTALYWYRQSLGQGLEFLIYFQGNSAPDKSGLPSDRFSAERTGGSVSTLTIQRTQQEDSAVYLCASSRRTKLYGYTFGSGTRLTVV.

This clonotype was seen a few times. The chain recombines TRBV15 with TRBJ2-3; D not certain. The CDR3 extends over 13 amino acids. The ends were cut back, 1 base at V and 9 bases at J, with 11 bases in the middle. Germline loops: CDR1 LNHNV, CDR2 YYDKDF (reference sequence). As DNA, the CDR3 is TGTGCCACCAGCAGAGGGGGTTTTGGGACGCAGTATTTT. This sequence encodes CATSRGGFGTQYF.

The V gene is TRBV2, the J gene TRBJ2-1; D might be TRBD2 (6 bases). Germline CDR1 is SNHLY and CDR2 is FYNNEI. Trimming took off 4 bases at V and 4 bases at J, with 17 bases between the two ends. The CDR3 has 16 amino acids. In nucleotides, the CDR3 is TGTGCCAGCAGTGCTTCACCCCGGGACTCGTACAATGAGCAGTTCTTC. This sequence encodes CASSASPRDSYNEQFF.

This clonotype was observed many times. The chain joins TRBV5-5 to TRBJ2-5; the D is unclear. CDR3 length: 11 amino acids. Trimming took off 1 base at V and 5 bases at J, with 3 bases between the two ends. Germline CDR1 reads SGHKS; CDR2 reads YYEKEE (reference sequence). The CDR3 sequence is CASSLMETQYF. In DNA form, the CDR3 reads TGTGCCAGCAGCTTGATGGAGACCCAGTACTTC.

This clonotype was detected only a few times. This chain links TRBV20-1 with TRBJ2-1; D may be TRBD1 or TRBD2 (5 bases each). V gave up 7 bases and J gave up 6 bases, with 16 bases separating them. The CDR3 is 13 amino acids. Germline CDR1 DFQATT, CDR2 SNEGSKA (reference sequence). This CDR3 is CSGQTGTTNEQFF. The CDR3 nucleotides are TGCAGTGGGCAGACCGGGACCACCAATGAGCAGTTCTTC.

The rearrangement joins TRBV6-5 to TRBJ1-1, with 8 bases that match TRBD1. Germline V gives CDR1 MNHEY, CDR2 SVGAGI. J was trimmed by 4 bases and V by 7 bases; bases with no gene match: 14. The CDR3 runs to 16 residues. As DNA, the CDR3 is TGTGCCAGCACTCGAACAAACAGGGGGGTGGGCACTGAAGCTTTCTTT. Its protein is CASTRTNRGVGTEAFF.

The rearrangement links TRBV21-1 to TRBJ2-7. TRBV21-1 is a listed pseudogene. The CDR3 contains 9 residues. The CDR3 DNA is TGTGCCAGCAGCAAAAAAGGGAACTTC. Encoded protein: CASSKKGNF.

In this sample, this clonotype turned up many times. This sequence joins TRBV12-3 or TRBV12-4 and TRBJ2-1; D is perhaps TRBD1 (6 bases). V lost 7 bases, J lost 3 bases, and 13 bases lay in between. The CDR3 extends over 14 amino acids. The CDR3, as DNA: TGTGCCAGCACTCCGGACAGCTTCTACAATGAGCAGTTCTTC. It encodes CASTPDSFYNEQFF.

V gene TRBV12-3 or TRBV12-4 combines with J gene TRBJ2-3, with D maybe TRBD2 (6 bases). The CDR3 contains 15 residues. Trimming removed 5 bases from V and 2 bases from J, with 14 bases in between. The CDR3 DNA reads TGTGCCAGCAGTCCGGACTACCCTTCCACAGATACGCAGTATTTT. Translating gives CASSPDYPSTDTQYF.

Only a few counts were recorded for this clonotype. The rearrangement links TRBV12-3 or TRBV12-4 to TRBJ2-7; D might be TRBD2 (5 bases). V was cut by 5 bases and J by 2 bases, with 13 bases left in between. CDR3 length equals 14 residues. CDR3 in amino acids: CASSRSGMTYEQYF. CDR3 coding DNA: TGTGCCAGCAGTCGATCGGGGATGACCTACGAGCAGTACTTC.

This clonotype showed up just a few times. J is TRBJ2-2 and V is TRBV3-2. TRBV3-2 is classified as a pseudogene. CDR3 length: 17 amino acids. CDR3 loop: CASSPEFHGTATGELFF. In DNA, the CDR3 is TGTGCCAGCAGCCCCGAATTCCATGGAACGGCCACCGGGGAGCTGTTTTTT.

The CDR3 bases are TGTGCCAGCAGCCCGGGGGGACAGGGGGATGAAAAACTGTTTTTT. This encodes CASSPGGQGDEKLFF. The chain employs TRBV5-4 and TRBJ1-4, with 11 bases matching TRBD1. Per the germline V gene, CDR1 is SGHNT and CDR2 is YYREEE (reference sequence). CDR3 length: 15 residues. The junction had 5 bases not matched to a gene; V was cut back by 4 bases and J by 6 bases.

The chain carries TRBV27 and TRBJ2-1, with 8 bases fitting TRBD1. CDR3 length equals 15 residues. Germline-derived CDR1 and CDR2 are MNHEY and SMNVEV (reference sequence). Trimming removed 5 bases from V and 5 bases from J; junction bases left unmatched: 8. CDR3 DNA sequence: TGTGCCAGCAGTCGTGGGGGACAGGTCCACAATGAGCAGTTCTTC. It is translated as CASSRGGQVHNEQFF.

This clonotype was seen only a few times. The chain joins TRBV20-1 to TRBJ2-4; D is perhaps TRBD2 (6 bases). The germline gives CDR1 DFQATT, CDR2 SNEGSKA (reference sequence). The V end was cut by 6 bases, the J end by 0 bases, with 15 bases between. The CDR3 runs 15 residues. Here the CDR3 DNA reads TGCAGTGCCTCCCGGGTCGGGGGAGCCAAAAACATTCAGTACTTC. Translated: CSASRVGGAKNIQYF.

This clonotype was observed at least ten times. V gene TRBV2 combines with J gene TRBJ2-6, with no clear D. From germline, CDR1 is SNHLY and CDR2 FYNNEI. Trimming took 6 bases from V and 2 from J, leaving 8 bases between them. CDR3 size: 14 residues. CDR3: CASRELAGANVLTF. CDR3 sequence (DNA): TGTGCCAGCAGGGAATTAGCTGGGGCCAACGTCCTGACTTTC.

This clonotype showed up just a few times. The chain joins TRBV3-1 to TRBJ2-7; no reliable D call. The CDR3 sequence is 12 residues long. Trimming shortened V by 2 bases and J by 6 bases, and 8 bases separated the two germline ends. Germline V gene sequence: CDR1 LGHDT, CDR2 YNNKEL (reference sequence). The CDR3 nucleotides read TGTGCCAGCAGCCAAATAGTCGGCGAGCAGTACTTC. This codes for CASSQIVGEQYF.

This rearrangement joins TRBV19 to TRBJ2-1; D perhaps matches TRBD2 (6 bases). The germline CDR1 and CDR2 sequences are LNHDA and SQIVND (reference sequence). With 3 bases removed from V and 0 bases from J, the gap between germline ends came to 12 bases. CDR3 length: 16 residues. The CDR3 protein is CASSIGAGPSYNEQFF. In DNA, the CDR3 is TGTGCCAGTAGTATCGGTGCGGGGCCCTCCTACAATGAGCAGTTCTTC.

This clonotype was counted between two and nine times. The V and J genes are TRBV2 and TRBJ2-7; a possible D gene is TRBD1 (5 bases). Germline assignment: CDR1 SNHLY and CDR2 FYNNEI. Trimming took off 6 bases at V and 4 bases at J, with 19 bases between the two ends. This CDR3 has 15 residues. CDR3 sequence: CASRPRDRNPYEQYF. The CDR3 DNA is TGTGCCAGCAGACCCCGTGACAGAAATCCTTACGAGCAGTACTTC.

V is TRBV18 and J is TRBJ2-7; D gene unclear. Per the germline V gene, CDR1 is KGHSH and CDR2 is LQKENI. V was pared by 2 bases and J by 4 bases, with 15 bases between. There are 15 residues in the CDR3. Here the CDR3 DNA reads TGTGCCAGCTCACCAAACAGTGGCAGTGAGTACGAGCAGTACTTC. It translates to CASSPNSGSEYEQYF.

The rearrangement links TRBV7-8 to TRBJ2-7; 8 bases align to TRBD2. The V segment lost 1 base and the J segment 6 bases; nucleotides outside the gene matches: 8. CDR3 length: 15 amino acids. Germline lookup yields CDR1 SGHVS and CDR2 FQNEAQ. CDR3 protein: CASSLDQREIGEQYF. CDR3 bases: TGTGCCAGCAGCTTAGACCAGCGGGAGATCGGCGAGCAGTACTTC.